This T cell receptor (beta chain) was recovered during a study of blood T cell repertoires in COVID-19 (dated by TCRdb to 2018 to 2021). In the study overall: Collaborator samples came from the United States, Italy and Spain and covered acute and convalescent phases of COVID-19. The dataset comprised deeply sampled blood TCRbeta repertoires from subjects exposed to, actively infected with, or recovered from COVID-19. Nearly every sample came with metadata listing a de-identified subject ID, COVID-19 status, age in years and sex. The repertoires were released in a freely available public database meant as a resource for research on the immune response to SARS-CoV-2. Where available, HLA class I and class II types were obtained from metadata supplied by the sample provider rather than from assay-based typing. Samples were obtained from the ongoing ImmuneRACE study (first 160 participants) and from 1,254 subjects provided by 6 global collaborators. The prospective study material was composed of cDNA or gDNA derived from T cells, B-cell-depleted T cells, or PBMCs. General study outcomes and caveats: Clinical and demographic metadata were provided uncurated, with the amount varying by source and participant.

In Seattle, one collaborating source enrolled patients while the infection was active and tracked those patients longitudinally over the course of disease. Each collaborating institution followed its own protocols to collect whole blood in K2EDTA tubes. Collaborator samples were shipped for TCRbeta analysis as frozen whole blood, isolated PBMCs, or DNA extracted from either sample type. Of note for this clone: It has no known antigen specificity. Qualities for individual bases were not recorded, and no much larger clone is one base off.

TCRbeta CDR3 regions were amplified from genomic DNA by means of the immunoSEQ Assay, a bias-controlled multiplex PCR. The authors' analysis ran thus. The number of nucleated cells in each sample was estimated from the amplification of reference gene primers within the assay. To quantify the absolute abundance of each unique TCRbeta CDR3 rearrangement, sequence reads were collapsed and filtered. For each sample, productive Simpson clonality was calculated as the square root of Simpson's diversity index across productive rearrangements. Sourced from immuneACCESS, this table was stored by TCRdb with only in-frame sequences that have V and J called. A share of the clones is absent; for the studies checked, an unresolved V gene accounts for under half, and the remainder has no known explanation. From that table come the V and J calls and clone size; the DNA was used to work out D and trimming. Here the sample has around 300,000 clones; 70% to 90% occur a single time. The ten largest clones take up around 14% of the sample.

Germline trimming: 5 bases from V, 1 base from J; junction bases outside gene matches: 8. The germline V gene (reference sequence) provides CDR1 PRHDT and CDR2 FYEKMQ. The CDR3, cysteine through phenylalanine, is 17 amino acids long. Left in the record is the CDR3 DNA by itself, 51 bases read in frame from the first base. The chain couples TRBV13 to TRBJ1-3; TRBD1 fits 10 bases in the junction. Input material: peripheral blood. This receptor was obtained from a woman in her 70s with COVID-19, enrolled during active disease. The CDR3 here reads CASSPMGQGKSGNTIYF. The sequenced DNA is TGTGCCAGCAGCCCCATGGGACAGGGGAAATCTGGAAACACCATATATTTT. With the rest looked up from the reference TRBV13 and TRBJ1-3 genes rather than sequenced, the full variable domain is AAGVIQSPRHLIKEKRETATLKCYPIPRHDTVYWYQQGPGQDPQFLISFYEKMQSDKGSIPDRFSAQQFSDYHSELNMSSLELGDSALYFCASSPMGQGKSGNTIYFGEGSWLTVV.